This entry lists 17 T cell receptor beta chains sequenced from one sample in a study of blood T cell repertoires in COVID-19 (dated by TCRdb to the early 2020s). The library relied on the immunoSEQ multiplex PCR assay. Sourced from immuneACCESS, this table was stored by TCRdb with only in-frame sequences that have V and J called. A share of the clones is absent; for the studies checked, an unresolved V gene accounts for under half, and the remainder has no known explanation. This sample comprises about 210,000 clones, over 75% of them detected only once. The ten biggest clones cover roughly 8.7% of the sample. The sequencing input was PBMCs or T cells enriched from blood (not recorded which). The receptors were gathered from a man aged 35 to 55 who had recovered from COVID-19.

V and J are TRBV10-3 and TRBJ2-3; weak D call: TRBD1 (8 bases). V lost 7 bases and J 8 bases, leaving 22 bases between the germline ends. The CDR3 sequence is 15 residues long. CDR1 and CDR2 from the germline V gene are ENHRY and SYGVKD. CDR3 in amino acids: CAINPTGGGSGTQYF. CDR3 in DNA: TGTGCCATCAACCCCACAGGGGGGGGTAGTGGTACGCAGTATTTT.

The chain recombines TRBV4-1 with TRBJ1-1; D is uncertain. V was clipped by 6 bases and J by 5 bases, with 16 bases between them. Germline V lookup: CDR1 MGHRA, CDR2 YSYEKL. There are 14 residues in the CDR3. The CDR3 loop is CASSIRQVDTEAFF. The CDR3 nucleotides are TGCGCCAGCAGTATTAGGCAGGTCGATACTGAAGCTTTCTTT.

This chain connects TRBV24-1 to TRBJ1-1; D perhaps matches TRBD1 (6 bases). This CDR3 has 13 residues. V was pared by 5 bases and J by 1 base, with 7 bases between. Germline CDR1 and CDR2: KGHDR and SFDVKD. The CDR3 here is CATSATGNTEAFF. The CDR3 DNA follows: TGTGCCACCAGTGCGACAGGGAACACTGAAGCTTTCTTT.

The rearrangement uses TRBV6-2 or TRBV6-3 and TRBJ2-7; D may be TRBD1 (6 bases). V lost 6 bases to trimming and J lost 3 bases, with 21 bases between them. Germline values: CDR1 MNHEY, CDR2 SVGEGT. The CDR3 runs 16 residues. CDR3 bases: TGTGCCAGCAGCCCACCACAGGGCTCCTATTACTACGAGCAGTACTTC. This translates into CASSPPQGSYYYEQYF.

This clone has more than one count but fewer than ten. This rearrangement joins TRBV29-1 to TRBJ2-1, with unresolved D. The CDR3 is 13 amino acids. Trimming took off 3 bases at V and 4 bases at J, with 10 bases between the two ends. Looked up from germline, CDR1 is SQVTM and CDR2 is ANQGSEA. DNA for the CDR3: TGCAGCGTTGATGGTCAAACTTACAATGAGCAGTTCTTC. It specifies CSVDGQTYNEQFF.

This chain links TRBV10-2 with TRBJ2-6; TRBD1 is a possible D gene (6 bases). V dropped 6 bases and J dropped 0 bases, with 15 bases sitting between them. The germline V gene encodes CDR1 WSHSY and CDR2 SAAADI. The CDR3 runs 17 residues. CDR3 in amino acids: CASRARGHVSGANVLTF. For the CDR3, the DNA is TGCGCCAGCAGGGCGAGGGGACACGTCTCTGGGGCCAACGTCCTGACTTTC.

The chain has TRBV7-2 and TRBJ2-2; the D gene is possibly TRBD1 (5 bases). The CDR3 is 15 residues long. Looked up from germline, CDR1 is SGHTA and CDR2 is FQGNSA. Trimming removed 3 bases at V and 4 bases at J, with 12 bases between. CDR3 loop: CASSFQGMGTGELFF. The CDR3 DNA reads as TGTGCCAGCAGCTTTCAGGGTATGGGCACCGGGGAGCTGTTTTTT.

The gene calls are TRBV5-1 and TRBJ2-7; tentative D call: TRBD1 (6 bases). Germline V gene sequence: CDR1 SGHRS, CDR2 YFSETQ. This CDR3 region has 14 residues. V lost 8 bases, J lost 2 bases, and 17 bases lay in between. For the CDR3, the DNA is TGCGCCAGTGCAACAGGGCAGGGGACCTACGAGCAGTACTTC. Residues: CASATGQGTYEQYF.

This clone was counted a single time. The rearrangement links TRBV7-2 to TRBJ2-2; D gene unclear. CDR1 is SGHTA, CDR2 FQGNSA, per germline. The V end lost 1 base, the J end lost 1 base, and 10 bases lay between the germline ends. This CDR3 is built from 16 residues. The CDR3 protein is CASSLGHIKNTGELFF. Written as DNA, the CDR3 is TGTGCCAGCAGCTTAGGACATATCAAGAACACCGGGGAGCTGTTTTTT.

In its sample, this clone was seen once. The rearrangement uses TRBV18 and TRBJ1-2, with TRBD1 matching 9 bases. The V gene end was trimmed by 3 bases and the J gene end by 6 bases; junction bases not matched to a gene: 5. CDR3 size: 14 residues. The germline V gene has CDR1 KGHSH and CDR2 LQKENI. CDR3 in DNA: TGTGCCAGCTCACCGCTGGGACAGGGTAATGGCTACACCTTC. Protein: CASSPLGQGNGYTF.

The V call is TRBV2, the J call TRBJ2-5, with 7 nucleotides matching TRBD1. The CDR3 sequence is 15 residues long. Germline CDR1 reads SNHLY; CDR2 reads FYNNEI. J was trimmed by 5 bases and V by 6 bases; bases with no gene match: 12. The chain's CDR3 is CASSSGWTGGETQYF. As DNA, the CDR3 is TGTGCCAGCAGCTCCGGGTGGACAGGCGGCGAGACCCAGTACTTC. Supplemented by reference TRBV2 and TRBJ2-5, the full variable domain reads EPEVTQTPSHQVTQMGQEVILRCVPISNHLYFYWYRQILGQKVEFLVSFYNNEISEKSEIFDDQFSVERPDGSNFTLKIRSTKLEDSAMYFCASSSGWTGGETQYFGPGTRLLVL.

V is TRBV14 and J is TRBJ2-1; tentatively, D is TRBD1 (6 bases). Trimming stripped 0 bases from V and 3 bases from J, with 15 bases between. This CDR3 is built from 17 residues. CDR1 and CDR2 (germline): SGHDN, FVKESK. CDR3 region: CASSQDPPRGIYNEQFF. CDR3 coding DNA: TGTGCCAGCAGCCAAGACCCCCCCAGGGGCATCTACAATGAGCAGTTCTTC.

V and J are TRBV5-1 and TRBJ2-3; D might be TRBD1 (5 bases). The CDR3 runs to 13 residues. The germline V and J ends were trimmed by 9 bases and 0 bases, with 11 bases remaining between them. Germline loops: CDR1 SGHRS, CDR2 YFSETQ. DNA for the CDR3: TGCGCCACCTTTGACAGAAGCACAGATACGCAGTATTTT. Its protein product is CATFDRSTDTQYF. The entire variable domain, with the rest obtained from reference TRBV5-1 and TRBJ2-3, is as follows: KAGVTQTPRYLIKTRGQQVTLSCSPISGHRSVSWYQQTPGQGLQFLFEYFSETQRNKGNFPGRFSGRQFSNSRSEMNVSTLELGDSALYLCATFDRSTDTQYFGPGTRLTVL.

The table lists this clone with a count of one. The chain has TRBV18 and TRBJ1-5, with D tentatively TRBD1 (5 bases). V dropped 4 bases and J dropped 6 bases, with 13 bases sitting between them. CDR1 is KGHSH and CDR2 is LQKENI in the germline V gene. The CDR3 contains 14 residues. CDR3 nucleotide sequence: TGTGCCAGCTCACTAGACAGAAGCTCTCAGCCCCAGCATTTT. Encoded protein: CASSLDRSSQPQHF.

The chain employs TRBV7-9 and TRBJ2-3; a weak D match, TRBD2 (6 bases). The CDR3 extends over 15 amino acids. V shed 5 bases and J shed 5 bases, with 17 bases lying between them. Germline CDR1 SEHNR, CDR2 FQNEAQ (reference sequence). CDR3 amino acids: CASSPKAGYIDTQYF. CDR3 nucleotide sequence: TGTGCCAGCAGCCCCAAGGCGGGGTACATAGATACGCAGTATTTT.

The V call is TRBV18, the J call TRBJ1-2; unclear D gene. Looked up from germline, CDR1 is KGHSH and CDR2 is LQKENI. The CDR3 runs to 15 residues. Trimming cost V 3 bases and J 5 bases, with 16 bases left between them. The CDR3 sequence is CASSPGFESTYGYTF. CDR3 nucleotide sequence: TGTGCCAGCTCACCTGGTTTCGAATCAACTTATGGCTACACCTTC.

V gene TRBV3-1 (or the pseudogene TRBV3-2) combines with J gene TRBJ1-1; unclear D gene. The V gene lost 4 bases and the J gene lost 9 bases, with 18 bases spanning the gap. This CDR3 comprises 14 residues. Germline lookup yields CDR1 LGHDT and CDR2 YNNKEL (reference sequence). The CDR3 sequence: CASSPLRVVRQAFF. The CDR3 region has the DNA TGTGCCAGCAGCCCTTTGCGAGTGGTACGTCAAGCTTTCTTT.